The following is a T cell receptor (beta chain) sequence with its context. It has no known antigen specificity. It has no much larger one-base neighbor in the sample; base qualities were not kept. The cysteine opens and the phenylalanine closes a CDR3 of 16 amino acids. Only the CDR3 part of the read is kept: 48 bases, read in frame from the first base. V is shortened by 0 bases, J by 0 bases, and the region joining them spans 11 bases. CDR1 MNHEY and CDR2 SVGAGI are derived from the germline V gene. The entry originates in a study of cytomegalovirus exposure and HLA in healthy donors (dated by TCRdb to 2016 to 2017). Turning to the overall study: The 666 repertoires of the first cohort and the 95 to 150 validation repertoires were produced on the same platform, according to a later analysis. The aim of the study was to test whether cataloging public T cell receptors could identify signatures of past pathogen exposure. The study combined high-throughput TCR immunosequencing, statistical association of individual TCRs with disease status, and machine learning to predict cytomegalovirus infection status. Along with the approximately 700-subject first cohort, a separate validation cohort of more than 90 different subjects was used.

The library was made by the immunoSEQ multiplex PCR assay. On the study's bioinformatics: A statistical classification framework was built to diagnose cytomegalovirus status from the catalog of TCR beta chain sequences. TCRdb took this table from immuneACCESS and kept in-frame rearrangements with V and J called. Such tables lack part of the clones; where checked against another copy, unresolved V genes explain under half of the gap, and the rest is unexplained. Clonal size and the V and J genes are those of that table, whereas D and trimming came from the DNA. For this sample there are about 110,000 clones; approximately 95% appear just once. About 0.7% of the sample is held by the ten biggest clonotypes. The study at large found these results: The study gave a list of more than 150 TCR beta chains associated with cytomegalovirus. Of the cluster scores, roughly 95% were above 0 in a later analysis, which found that TCRs clustered in the first cohort also tended to co-occur in the 95 to 150 validation repertoires. A few of the identified cytomegalovirus-associated TCR beta chains were confirmed in vitro to be specific for cytomegalovirus antigens. According to the authors, the approach could potentially be generalized to other disease states and immunological phenotypes. Most TCR sequences were observed very rarely across donors, whereas some public TCRs were present in many individuals. A later analysis lacked HLA typing for the validation cohort, so it scored co-occurrence in that cohort across all 110 or so repertoires. The classifier was reported to diagnose cytomegalovirus status with high specificity and sensitivity in both the original and validation cohorts.

The donors were included in the validation cohort of 120 subjects, a group kept apart from the roughly 670-subject first cohort. The chain couples TRBV6-5 to TRBJ1-2; no D segment can be confidently identified. The sequence came from a woman aged 18-35 years in good health and CMV-seronegative. Specimen: PBMCs. The CDR3 in this case is CASSYSGATANYGYTF. The nucleotide sequence reads TGTGCCAGCAGTTACTCAGGCGCTACAGCTAACTATGGCTACACCTTC.